This T cell receptor (beta chain) was recovered during a study of blood T cell repertoires in COVID-19. Turning to the study itself: The samples span acute and convalescent COVID-19 from the United States, Italy and Spain. T cells, B-cell-depleted T cells, or PBMCs provided the cDNA or gDNA that served as material.

Between the trimmed V and J ends, which lost 6 bases and 5 bases, there was a span of 11 bases. The CDR3 consists of 14 residues. CDR1 WSHSY and CDR2 SAAADI come from the germline V gene. Authors' processing steps: Amplification of reference gene primers provided the estimated nucleated cell counts. Data came from immunoSEQ multiplex PCR; TCRdb stores just in-frame clones and leaves some out. That table furnishes V, J and clone size, whereas the DNA furnished D and trimming. This sample carries about 83,000 clones, around 86% of them seen once, and the ten largest clones take approximately 8.1%. This clone was seen only once.

This clonotype was sampled from a man at least 80 years old with active or convalescent COVID-19. Material: peripheral blood. The chain carries TRBV10-2 and TRBJ1-6; D might be TRBD1 (6 bases). The CDR3 nucleotides read TGCGCCAGCAGGGACAGATTGAATAATTCACCCCTCCACTTT. Its translation is CASRDRLNNSPLHF.